These 23 T cell receptor beta chains originate from one sample sequenced in a study of blood T cell repertoires in COVID-19. Only in-frame clones appear in the TCRdb table, and some are missing; sequencing was by immunoSEQ multiplex PCR. Of roughly 180,000 clones in the sample, roughly 94% were seen once. Sequencing was carried out using peripheral blood. These receptor sequences come from a young man with COVID-19, enrolled during active disease.

This chain connects TRBV19 to TRBJ2-3, with 9 bases matching TRBD1. The germline CDR1 and CDR2 sequences are LNHDA and SQIVND (reference sequence). The CDR3 is 17 residues long. J lost 1 base, V lost 4 bases, and 9 bases had no gene match. CDR3 in DNA: TGTGCCAGTAGTAGCACCGGGACAGGGATCCGCACAGATACGCAGTATTTT. It is translated as CASSSTGTGIRTDTQYF.

The chain couples TRBV2 to TRBJ2-7; tentative D call: TRBD1 (6 bases). The CDR3 consists of 16 residues. V lost 8 bases to trimming and J lost 1 base, with 21 bases between them. CDR1 is SNHLY, CDR2 FYNNEI, per germline. CDR3 amino acids: CASLNPLRDKSYEQYF. The DNA of the CDR3 is TGTGCCAGCCTAAATCCCCTCCGGGACAAGTCCTACGAGCAGTACTTC. Complete variable domain (other parts from reference TRBV2 and TRBJ2-7): EPEVTQTPSHQVTQMGQEVILRCVPISNHLYFYWYRQILGQKVEFLVSFYNNEISEKSEIFDDQFSVERPDGSNFTLKIRSTKLEDSAMYFCASLNPLRDKSYEQYFGPGTRLTVT.

The CDR3 region is CASSPAQGNTEAFF. For the CDR3, the DNA is TGCGCCAGCAGCCCAGCCCAGGGAAACACTGAAGCTTTCTTT. J is TRBJ1-1 and V is TRBV5-1, with D possibly matching TRBD1 (5 bases). CDR1 and CDR2 (germline): SGHRS, YFSETQ. The V and J ends lost 4 bases and 2 bases respectively, with 12 bases between them. The CDR3 spans 14 residues.

This rearrangement joins TRBV30 to TRBJ2-5; a weak D match, TRBD1 (5 bases). The V gene's germline CDR1 is GTSNPN and CDR2 SVGIG (reference sequence). The CDR3 contains 15 residues. Trimming removed 1 base from V and 1 base from J, with 13 bases in between. DNA of the CDR3: TGTGCCTGGAGTGGCCTGACAGACCGCCAAGAGACCCAGTACTTC. Protein: CAWSGLTDRQETQYF.

The rearrangement joins TRBV6-5 to TRBJ1-2, with 9 bases fitting TRBD1. Germline assignment: CDR1 MNHEY and CDR2 SVGAGI. Trimming at V came to 4 bases and at J to 8 bases, leaving 11 bases not matched to a gene. The CDR3 runs to 15 residues. The CDR3 sequence: CASSSPSQGAIGYTF. CDR3 nucleotides: TGTGCCAGCAGTTCCCCCTCACAGGGGGCGATCGGCTACACCTTC.

The rearrangement uses TRBV12-3 or TRBV12-4 and TRBJ1-1, with D possibly TRBD1 on 5 matching bases. The CDR3 is 13 amino acids. V lost 7 bases to trimming and J lost 9 bases, with 18 bases between them. This CDR3 is CASKGIPGYKAFF. CDR3 bases: TGTGCCAGCAAGGGGATCCCAGGGTATAAAGCTTTCTTT.

This clone was seen just once. J is TRBJ1-1 and V is TRBV12-3 or TRBV12-4, with TRBD1 matching 8 bases. After removal of 5 bases from V and 8 bases from J, the junction contained 4 bases not matched to a gene. The CDR3 spans 12 residues. CDR3 residues: CASSIPGGEAFF. CDR3 coding DNA: TGTGCCAGCAGTATCCCAGGGGGCGAAGCTTTCTTT.

This chain connects TRBV3-1 (or the pseudogene TRBV3-2) to TRBJ2-1; 11 bases line up with TRBD2. This CDR3 region has 15 residues. V lost 2 bases and J lost 9; bases outside the gene matches: 6. Germline CDR1 and CDR2: LGHDT and YNNKEL (reference sequence). Here the CDR3 reads CASSQLAGGGAEQFF. The CDR3 nucleotides read TGTGCCAGCAGCCAACTAGCGGGGGGCGGGGCTGAGCAGTTCTTC.

The J gene is TRBJ2-3, the V gene TRBV7-2; 7 bases are shared with TRBD2. CDR1 SGHTA and CDR2 FQGNSA come from the germline V gene. V was pared by 5 bases and J by 1 base, with 9 bases of the junction left unmatched. The CDR3 has 16 amino acids. DNA of the CDR3: TGTGCCAGCAGCCCTAGACTAGCCGGGGGCACAGATACGCAGTATTTT. This encodes CASSPRLAGGTDTQYF.

The chain links TRBV3-1 (or the pseudogene TRBV3-2) to TRBJ1-5, with 8 bases matching TRBD1. After removal of 1 base from V and 6 bases from J, the junction contained 5 bases not matched to a gene. Germline assignment: CDR1 LGHDT and CDR2 YNNKEL (reference sequence). The CDR3 length is 15 residues. The CDR3 spells CASSQGQGASQPQHF. The DNA for the CDR3 is TGTGCCAGCAGCCAAGGGCAGGGGGCAAGTCAGCCCCAGCATTTT.

This clone was seen once. V gene TRBV6-5 combines with J gene TRBJ1-4; D gene ambiguous. Trimming took off 6 bases at V and 8 bases at J, with 10 bases between the two ends. Looked up from germline, CDR1 is MNHEY and CDR2 is SVGAGI. The CDR3 extends over 12 amino acids. In nucleotides, the CDR3 is TGTGCCAGCAGCTTCTTCGGGGAAAAACTGTTTTTT. This translates into CASSFFGEKLFF.

V gene TRBV6-5 combines with J gene TRBJ1-6, with a tentative D call TRBD1 (5 bases). V was trimmed by 4 bases and J by 8 bases, leaving 9 bases between them. This CDR3 spans 13 amino acids. Germline loops: CDR1 MNHEY, CDR2 SVGAGI. As DNA, the CDR3 is TGTGCCAGCAGTTTGGGGGAGGATTCACCCCTCCACTTT. Translating it yields CASSLGEDSPLHF.

The rearrangement joins TRBV9 to TRBJ2-3; 10 positions agree with TRBD2. Unmatched junction bases numbered 9, after V lost 0 bases and J lost 5 bases. Looked up from germline, CDR1 is SGDLS and CDR2 is YYNGEE. The CDR3 covers 17 residues. The CDR3 reads CASSVGRGSGGLDTQYF. Here the CDR3 DNA reads TGTGCCAGCAGCGTAGGCCGGGGTAGCGGGGGGTTAGATACGCAGTATTTT.

The chain combines TRBV5-5 with TRBJ1-1, with D uncertain. Germline V gene data show CDR1 as SGHKS and CDR2 as YYEKEE (reference sequence). The CDR3 has 17 amino acids. Trimming took 4 bases from V and 1 from J, leaving 20 bases between them. The CDR3 DNA reads as TGTGCCAGCAGCGACGGGAGGTACCTTCCTCCGAACACTGAAGCTTTCTTT. Protein sequence: CASSDGRYLPPNTEAFF.

The chain is built from TRBV5-1 and TRBJ2-2; 10 bases agree with TRBD2. Germline V gene lookup returns CDR1 SGHRS and CDR2 YFSETQ. The CDR3 runs 18 residues. The J segment lost 4 bases and the V segment lost 1 base, leaving 10 bases of the junction unmatched. DNA for the CDR3: TGCGCCAGCAGCTTGATTTCGGGAGCGGGGGGGCCCACCGGGGAGCTGTTTTTT. It is translated as CASSLISGAGGPTGELFF.

This chain joins TRBV3-1 (or the pseudogene TRBV3-2) and TRBJ2-7; no firm D call. The length of the CDR3 is 13 residues. Trimming stripped 4 bases from V and 1 base from J, with 8 bases between. Looked up from germline, CDR1 is LGHDT and CDR2 is YNNKEL (reference sequence). CDR3 protein: CASSPLSSYEQYF. The DNA of the CDR3 is TGTGCCAGCAGCCCCCTGTCGTCCTACGAGCAGTACTTC.

The rearrangement joins TRBV6-1 to TRBJ1-1; no clear D. The germline CDR1 and CDR2 sequences are MNHNS and SASEGT. This CDR3 comprises 14 residues. The germline V and J ends were trimmed by 1 base and 1 base, with 7 bases remaining between them. The CDR3 DNA is TGTGCCAGCAGTGAAGTTCCCGGGAACACTGAAGCTTTCTTT. Protein: CASSEVPGNTEAFF.

This rearrangement joins TRBV10-1 to TRBJ2-3; D remains ambiguous. Trimming took off 0 bases at V and 2 bases at J, with 6 bases between the two ends. The germline V gene has CDR1 WNHNN and CDR2 SYGVQD (reference sequence). There are 14 residues in the CDR3. The CDR3: CASSESGFTDTQYF. The CDR3 nucleotides are TGCGCCAGCAGTGAGTCTGGCTTCACAGATACGCAGTATTTT.

The chain is built from TRBV7-9 and TRBJ1-2, with D unresolved. Deletions cut 3 bases from V and 4 bases from J, with 12 bases between. The germline CDR1 and CDR2 sequences are SEHNR and FQNEAQ (reference sequence). The CDR3 consists of 14 residues. CDR3 protein: CASSFPGNFYGYTF. The CDR3 nucleotides read TGTGCCAGCAGCTTCCCCGGGAACTTCTATGGCTACACCTTC.

The chain joins TRBV12-5 to TRBJ2-2; D remains ambiguous. With 3 bases removed from V and 0 bases from J, the gap between germline ends came to 8 bases. The CDR3 is 15 residues long. Germline CDR1 LGHNT, CDR2 FRNRAP. The CDR3 DNA follows: TGTGCTAGTGGTTTTTGGCAGGCGAACACCGGGGAGCTGTTTTTT. Its translation is CASGFWQANTGELFF.

This chain links TRBV5-1 with TRBJ2-3, with 8 bases identical to TRBD1. Germline values: CDR1 SGHRS, CDR2 YFSETQ. The CDR3 runs to 13 residues. Unmatched junction bases numbered 6, after V lost 7 bases and J lost 5 bases. CDR3 amino acids: CASSDRDGDTQYF. In DNA, the CDR3 is TGCGCCAGCTCGGACAGGGATGGAGATACGCAGTATTTT.

This clone showed up just once. V is TRBV29-1 and J is TRBJ1-5; possibly TRBD1 for D (6 bases). The CDR3 runs 14 residues. From germline, CDR1 is SQVTM and CDR2 ANQGSEA. Trimming removed 8 bases at V and 6 bases at J, with 20 bases between. In DNA form, the CDR3 reads TGCAGCTTTACAGGGAAAACACTTGTTCAGCCCCAGCATTTT. Translated: CSFTGKTLVQPQHF.

This chain links TRBV6-5 with TRBJ2-3; maybe TRBD1 (5 bases). Looked up from germline, CDR1 is MNHEY and CDR2 is SVGAGI. The CDR3 has 14 residues. V shed 7 bases and J shed 2 bases, with 13 bases lying between them. The CDR3 DNA reads TGTGCCAGCAACTTTCCAGGGATCACAGATACGCAGTATTTT. This encodes CASNFPGITDTQYF.